The T cell receptor beta chain under discussion was sequenced for a study of T cell repertoires in cytomegalovirus infection. On the study more broadly: It can be stated that public TCR beta signatures indicated CMV infection as well as a matching HLA type. Overall study findings and caveats: Dominating the ex vivo response were HLA-C-restricted CMV-specific TCR beta clonotypes.

CDR3 length equals 17 residues. Trimming left V 0 bases short and J 0 bases short, with 9 bases between. Germline values: CDR1 LGHNA, CDR2 YNFKEQ. On this clonotype: As yet, its antigen is unknown.

TCRdb ran MiXCR on the reads and lists one entry per CDR3 protein. In the table there are about 740,000 distinct CDR3 sequences, less than 40% of which are singletons. The clonotype comes from a human donor in good health (CMV status not recorded). Some clones in this sample may be carry-over from other donors' samples. The chain joins TRBV4-2 to TRBJ1-6, with unresolved D. Sample: PBMCs. The DNA of the CDR3 is TGTGCCAGCAGCCAAGAGGCCGGGAGCTCCTATAATTCACCCCTCCACTTT. Protein product: CASSQEAGSSYNSPLHF.